This T cell receptor beta chain was sequenced in a study of blood T cells in healthy people across ages. The CDR3 loop spans 13 amino acids. Germline V gives CDR1 MGHDK, CDR2 SYGVNS. Concerning this clonotype: Relative to the germline gene, one junction end is altered; a read error may explain this.

A second PCR, run for roughly 7 to 11 cycles, used a sample-barcoded 5' primer plus a J-beta primer mix. TCRdb analysed the 5' RACE reads with MiXCR anew, one entry per CDR3 protein. The sample contains 1.5 million or so distinct CDR3 sequences, around 42% of which appear only once. The source is a young woman in good health. This chain uses TRBV25-1 with TRBJ1-1, with a weak D call TRBD1 (6 bases). Material: blood. The CDR3 region has the DNA TGTGCCAGCAGCGAATTAAAGGGGGCTGAAGCTTTCTTT. Translation gives CASSELKGAEAFF.